The rows below give T cell receptor beta chains drawn from one sample of a study of cytotoxic CD8 clonotypes in ibrutinib-treated CLL. Assay: immunoSEQ multiplex PCR; the TCRdb copy retains only in-frame clones and omits some. The sample records roughly 160,000 clones, about 80% being singletons. Specimen: PBMCs, collected after 24 months of ibrutinib treatment. The receptors stem from a human donor with chronic lymphocytic leukemia. The CDR3 runs from the conserved cysteine through the conserved F or W. A D gene is named only where the DNA matches it firmly. Clone sizes are given selectively: once, few, many, or a class where the clone is expanded.

>few|TRBV19|NA|TRBJ1-5
TGTGCCAGTAGTCTAGGTCGGATCGGCAATCAGCCCCAGCATTTT
CASSLGRIGNQPQHF
>NA|TRBV2|NA|TRBJ2-5
TGTGCCAGCATAGAGGCTAACCAAGAGACCCAGTACTTC
CASIEANQETQYF
>NA|TRBV19|NA|TRBJ1-2
TGTGCCAGTATCCCATCGACAGGTGCCCATTATAGCTACACCTTC
CASIPSTGAHYSYTF
>NA|TRBV10-2|NA|TRBJ1-1
TGCGCCAGCAGTGGAGACTCAATTAGGTCTGAAGCTTTCTTT
CASSGDSIRSEAFF
>NA|TRBV6-1|NA|TRBJ2-7
TGTGCCAGCAGTGAAGAGGTTGTGGCCCATTCTTCCTACGAGCAGTACTTC
CASSEEVVAHSSYEQYF
>NA|TRBV7-2|TRBD1|TRBJ1-5
TGTGCCAGCAGCTCGACAGGGGGAAGGGGTCAGCCCCAGCATTTT
CASSSTGGRGQPQHF
>NA|TRBV11-2|NA|TRBJ1-2
TGTGCCAGCAGCATAGAGCCAGGGAACTATGGCTACACCTTC
CASSIEPGNYGYTF
>NA|TRBV10-1|TRBD1|TRBJ2-6
TGCGCCAGCAGTCCCGGGGACAGGGACCCTGGGGCCAACGTCCTGACTTTC
CASSPGDRDPGANVLTF
>NA|TRBV10-1|NA|TRBJ2-1
TGCGCCAGCAGAGTAGAGTTGACGGTTAGCTCCTACAATGAGCAGTTCTTC
CASRVELTVSSYNEQFF
>NA|TRBV6-1|NA|TRBJ1-5
TGTGCCAGCAGGTTCACAGGGCTGACAAATCAGCCCCAGCATTTT
CASRFTGLTNQPQHF
>few|TRBV18|NA|TRBJ1-6
TGTGCCAGCTCACGAGATGGGGATTCACCCCTCCACTTT
CASSRDGDSPLHF
>NA|TRBV6-1|TRBD2|TRBJ2-3
TGTGCCAGCACCCTCGGACTAGATTATACGCAGTATTTT
CASTLGLDYTQYF
>once|TRBV30|TRBD1|TRBJ2-7
TGTGCCTGGGTTCGACAGGGCTACGAGCAGTACTTC
CAWVRQGYEQYF
>NA|TRBV30|NA|TRBJ2-1
TGTGCCTGGAGTGTAGGCAACTACAATGAGCAGTTCTTC
CAWSVGNYNEQFF
>NA|TRBV7-9|NA|TRBJ1-1
TGTGCCAGCAGCCAAGGGGGGAACACTGAAGCTTTCTTT
CASSQGGNTEAFF
>NA|TRBV30|NA|TRBJ2-7
TGTGCCTGGACGAGGCAAGCCGAGCAGTACTTC
CAWTRQAEQYF
>NA|TRBV10-3|TRBD2|TRBJ2-5
TGTGCCATCAGACTAGCGGGAGTAACTGAGACCCAGTACTTC
CAIRLAGVTETQYF
>NA|TRBV27|NA|TRBJ2-3
TGTGCCAGCAGTTTACAGGGTTTATCAGATACGCAGTATTTT
CASSLQGLSDTQYF
>NA|TRBV19|TRBD1|TRBJ1-5
TGTGCCACTTTCGACAGGGTGGGTCAGCCCCAGCATTTT
CATFDRVGQPQHF
>NA|TRBV6-5|NA|TRBJ1-5
TGTGCCAGCAGTTACGGCAGGGTACAGCCCCAGCATTTT
CASSYGRVQPQHF
>NA|TRBV2|TRBD1|TRBJ1-1
TGTGCCAGCAGTGAAGCTACAGGGGCCGAGATGAACACTGAAGCTTTCTTT
CASSEATGAEMNTEAFF
>few|TRBV15|NA|TRBJ1-6
TGTGCCACCAGCAGGCAAAAGGGGGGGAGAGCACCCCTCCACTTT
CATSRQKGGRAPLHF
>NA|TRBV9|NA|TRBJ1-2
TGTGCCAGCAGGGGGCGAAGAGGCACTAACTATGGCTACACCTTC
CASRGRRGTNYGYTF
>NA|TRBV11-2|NA|TRBJ2-3
TGTGCCAGCAGCTTCCTACGAAGCACAGATACGCAGTATTTT
CASSFLRSTDTQYF
>NA|TRBV6-5|NA|TRBJ1-1
TGTGCCAGCAGGGGAGGGTCGACACTCAAAGCTTTCTTT
CASRGGSTLKAFF
>NA|TRBV6-5|NA|TRBJ2-1
TGTGCCAGCAGTTACAAGGGGGTCCATGAGCAGTTCTTC
CASSYKGVHEQFF
>NA|TRBV7-2|NA|TRBJ2-2
TGTGCCAGCAGCTTAGTTGGGGCGAACACCGGGGAGCTGTTTTTT
CASSLVGANTGELFF
>once|TRBV5-6|TRBD1|TRBJ1-5
TGTGCCAGCAGCCGACAGGGATTCGTCAATCAGCCCCAGCATTTT
CASSRQGFVNQPQHF
>NA|TRBV5-1|NA|TRBJ1-4
TGCGCCAGCAGCTTGGGGCAGGGTAGGGAAAAACTGTTTTTT
CASSLGQGREKLFF
>NA|TRBV28|TRBD1|TRBJ1-3
TGTGCCAGCACTCTCGGGACAGCCTCTGGAAACACCATATATTTT
CASTLGTASGNTIYF
>NA|TRBV28|NA|TRBJ1-5
TGTGCCAGCACCCTAGACGAGGTTCAGCCCCAGCATTTT
CASTLDEVQPQHF
>NA|TRBV27|NA|TRBJ1-2
TGTGCCAGCAGTTTATCTGGCGGGTTGGGAGGCTACACCTTC
CASSLSGGLGGYTF
>NA|TRBV15|NA|TRBJ2-1
TGTGCCACCAGCAGAGATACGAACACGATATACAATGAGCAGTTCTTC
CATSRDTNTIYNEQFF
>NA|TRBV13|NA|TRBJ2-4
TGTGCCAGCAGCTCTGGGGGGGCAGCCAAAAACATTCAGTACTTC
CASSSGGAAKNIQYF
>NA|TRBV11-2|TRBD1|TRBJ2-7
TGTGCCAGCAGCATTCGGGACAGGGCCTACGAGCAGTACTTC
CASSIRDRAYEQYF
>NA|TRBV28|TRBD2|TRBJ2-3
TGTGCCAGCAGTTTGCTGGGACTAGCAAGCACAGATACGCAGTATTTT
CASSLLGLASTDTQYF
>NA|TRBV6-4|TRBD1|TRBJ2-2
TGTGCCAGCAGTGAAAACAGGGGGCGAACCGGGGAGCTGTTTTTT
CASSENRGRTGELFF
>NA|TRBV5-1|TRBD1|TRBJ1-5
TGCGCCAGCAGCTTTGGGTCAGGGGGCCATCAGCCCCAGCATTTT
CASSFGSGGHQPQHF
>NA|TRBV4-3|NA|TRBJ2-7
TGCGCCAGCAGCCAAGTCGGCCTAGCCGGGGGCGGGGGCGAGCAGTACTTC
CASSQVGLAGGGGEQYF
>NA|TRBV5-8|NA|TRBJ2-7
TGTGCCAGCAGCTTGGGATTCGGGGCAGGGAAGCGTAAGATATCCTACGAGCAGTACTTC
CASSLGFGAGKRKISYEQYF
>once|TRBV4-1|TRBD1|TRBJ2-2
TGCGCCAGCAGCCACCAAGGACAGGGGATCCGGGAGCTGTTTTTT
CASSHQGQGIRELFF
>NA|TRBV4-1|NA|TRBJ1-1
TGCGCCAGCAGCCTAATAAGGATGAACACTGAAGCTTTCTTT
CASSLIRMNTEAFF
>NA|TRBV11-2|NA|TRBJ2-7
TGTGCCAGCAGCCTAGGGGGAGGGCCCTACGAGCAGTACTTC
CASSLGGGPYEQYF
>few|TRBV10-1|TRBD1|TRBJ2-7
TGCGCCAGCCCCGGGCAGGGGGCATCCTACGAGCAGTACTTC
CASPGQGASYEQYF
>NA|TRBV30|NA|TRBJ2-5
TGTGCCTGGAGTGGGGCCGAGACCCAGTACTTC
CAWSGAETQYF
>NA|TRBV5-1|TRBD2|TRBJ2-1
TGCGCCAGCAGCACCGGGACTAGCGGTTACAATGAGCAGTTCTTC
CASSTGTSGYNEQFF
>NA|TRBV4-3|NA|TRBJ2-7
TGCGCCAGCAGCCAAGATCATACAGGGAGCTCCTACGAGCAGTACTTC
CASSQDHTGSSYEQYF
>NA|TRBV19|TRBD2|TRBJ2-6
TGTGCCAGTAGGCTAGCGGGAGTGCTCTCTGGGGCCAACGTCCTGACTTTC
CASRLAGVLSGANVLTF